This TCR beta chain was recovered during a study of control samples from healthy donors and cancer patients. Clones were read by immunoSEQ multiplex PCR, and TCRdb kept only the in-frame ones, dropping some. The table records over 80,000 clones, roughly 91% of them present only once. Germline lookup yields CDR1 MNHEY and CDR2 SVGAGI. The CDR3 runs 14 residues. V lost 4 bases to trimming and J lost 6 bases; unmatched junction nucleotides: 1. The V gene is TRBV6-5, the J gene TRBJ1-4; 11 bases line up with TRBD1. This clonotype was obtained from a man aged 25-45 years in good health. Sequenced sample: blood. The CDR3 DNA reads TGTGCCAGCAGTTCGGACAGGGGGCATGAAAAACTGTTTTTT. It encodes CASSSDRGHEKLFF.